The next 11 T cell receptor beta chains were all read from a single sample in a study of technical replicates of blood from a handful of donors. The protocol was immunoSEQ multiplex PCR, while the TCRdb copy is restricted to in-frame clones and leaves out a portion. The repertoire holds tens of thousands of clones, approximately 89% seen once, with 0.41% in the top ten. Material: T cells isolated from PBMCs. Every receptor here comes from a human donor in good health.

This chain joins TRBV2 and TRBJ1-2; D possibly corresponds to TRBD1 (6 bases). The germline V and J ends were trimmed by 2 bases and 4 bases, with 11 bases remaining between them. CDR1 is SNHLY and CDR2 is FYNNEI in the germline V gene. This CDR3 has 14 residues. CDR3 residues: CASSERTAIYGYTF. The CDR3 bases are TGTGCCAGCAGTGAAAGGACAGCTATCTATGGCTACACCTTC. The full variable domain, in which reference TRBV2 and TRBJ1-2 provide the parts outside the CDR3, is EPEVTQTPSHQVTQMGQEVILRCVPISNHLYFYWYRQILGQKVEFLVSFYNNEISEKSEIFDDQFSVERPDGSNFTLKIRSTKLEDSAMYFCASSERTAIYGYTFGSGTRLTVV.

This sequence joins TRBV27 and TRBJ2-3; D gene unclear. With 10 bases removed from V and 3 bases from J, the gap between germline ends came to 11 bases. Germline lookup yields CDR1 MNHEY and CDR2 SMNVEV (reference sequence). This CDR3 is built from 12 residues. In DNA, the CDR3 is TGTGCCATCCGGTCCCGTACAGATACGCAGTATTTT. Its translation: CAIRSRTDTQYF.

This chain uses TRBV27 with TRBJ2-2; TRBD2 is a possible D gene (6 bases). The CDR3 runs to 16 residues. V was trimmed by 2 bases and J by 8 bases, leaving 18 bases between them. In germline, CDR1 is MNHEY, CDR2 SMNVEV (reference sequence). CDR3 sequence reads: CASSLRGGYVLGELFF. In nucleotides, the CDR3 is TGTGCCAGCAGTTTACGGGGAGGTTATGTGTTGGGGGAGCTGTTTTTT.

The chain recombines TRBV27 with TRBJ1-1; D is perhaps TRBD1 (6 bases). The CDR3 spans 15 residues. V was pared by 1 base and J by 4 bases, with 13 bases between. Germline V gene data show CDR1 as MNHEY and CDR2 as SMNVEV (reference sequence). The CDR3 region has the DNA TGTGCCAGCAGTTTATGGTTTGAGGACAGCACTGAAGCTTTCTTT. Translated, it gives CASSLWFEDSTEAFF.

The rearrangement uses TRBV19 and TRBJ1-1, with D unclear. Looked up from germline, CDR1 is LNHDA and CDR2 is SQIVND (reference sequence). The V gene lost 4 bases and the J gene lost 0 bases, with 12 bases spanning the gap. The CDR3 is 15 residues long. CDR3 sequence (DNA): TGTGCCAGTAGTACCCCCGGGTCCTTGAACACTGAAGCTTTCTTT. Translating it yields CASSTPGSLNTEAFF.

This clone was seen a single time. The chain is built from TRBV4-3 and TRBJ2-2, with 12 nucleotides matching TRBD2. CDR1 is LGHNA and CDR2 is YSLEER in the germline V gene. Trimming took 2 bases from V and 3 from J; bases not matched to a gene: 4. The CDR3 covers 17 residues. DNA for the CDR3: TGCGCCAGCAGCCAAAGCCCTAGCGGGAGGGACACCGGGGAGCTGTTTTTT. Protein sequence: CASSQSPSGRDTGELFF.

The chain employs TRBV27 and TRBJ1-1; the D is unclear. V dropped 1 base and J dropped 5 bases, with 14 bases sitting between them. Germline CDR1 and CDR2: MNHEY and SMNVEV (reference sequence). The CDR3 runs to 15 residues. CDR3 bases: TGTGCCAGCAGTTTATTTAGGCCGGGAGGGACTGAAGCTTTCTTT. Translation gives CASSLFRPGGTEAFF.

The chain has TRBV9 and TRBJ1-1, with D tentatively TRBD1 (5 bases). The length of the CDR3 is 15 residues. The germline gives CDR1 SGDLS, CDR2 YYNGEE. V was clipped by 2 bases and J by 5 bases, with 16 bases between them. The CDR3 DNA reads TGTGCCAGCAGCGTCCTCCCGGAAGGGGAAACTGAAGCTTTCTTT. Its protein product is CASSVLPEGETEAFF.

The chain is built from TRBV4-1 and TRBJ2-7; 14 nucleotides match TRBD2. This CDR3 contains 16 residues. V shed 1 base, J shed 5 bases, and the junction held 4 bases outside the gene matches. Germline V lookup: CDR1 MGHRA, CDR2 YSYEKL. Here the CDR3 reads CASSQGTSGRWNEQYF. The DNA of the CDR3 is TGCGCCAGCAGCCAAGGGACTAGCGGGAGGTGGAACGAGCAGTACTTC.

The chain is built from TRBV2 and TRBJ2-2; the D is unclear. The CDR3 length is 12 residues. Germline V gene sequence: CDR1 SNHLY, CDR2 FYNNEI. The CDR3 DNA reads as TGTCATATAAGGAGGAACACCGGGGAGCTGTTTTTT. Translated, it gives CHIRRNTGELFF.

This clone was detected only once. The chain carries TRBV9 and TRBJ1-1; TRBD1 agrees at 10 bases. The CDR3 extends over 14 amino acids. V shed 9 bases and J 4 bases; nucleotides not matched to a gene: 9. CDR1 and CDR2 from the germline V gene are SGDLS and YYNGEE. In DNA form, the CDR3 reads TGTGCCACATCCCCCGGGACAGGGGTCACTGAAGCTTTCTTT. This codes for CATSPGTGVTEAFF.